Listed here are 2 T cell receptor beta chains from one sample, sequenced in a study of T-cell reconstitution after alpha-beta-depleted transplantation in children. Findings and limits, study-wide: Newly produced T cells mostly provided counts and TCRbeta diversity after one year, as hyperexpanded clones declined.

These receptors have no known antigen. Unique molecular identifiers were incorporated during preparation of the TCRbeta library. A single record per CDR3 protein comes from TCRdb applying MiXCR to the PCR reads. The profile covers some 300,000 distinct CDR3 sequences, with over 7.5% appearing a single time and around 9.8% taken by the ten largest. This specimen consisted of peripheral blood, obtained 360 days after TCRalphabeta/CD19-depleted stem cell transplant. These receptors all come from a female patient aged 2-15 years who had a stem cell transplant for Fanconi anemia, so the T cells may come from the graft donor.

This clonotype was seen at least ten times. The chain carries TRBV29-1 and TRBJ1-2; a weak D match, TRBD1 (5 bases). Germline V gene sequence: CDR1 SQVTM, CDR2 ANQGSEA. V was pared by 7 bases and J by 4 bases, with 16 bases between. The CDR3 runs 13 residues. CDR3 amino acids: CSATSGTAYGYTF. The CDR3 DNA reads TGCAGCGCGACGTCGGGGACTGCCTATGGCTACACCTTC.

The chain links TRBV1 to TRBJ2-5; the D call TRBD2 from the table was never checked on the DNA. TRBV1 is given as a pseudogene. This CDR3 region has 20 residues. The CDR3 DNA is TGCACCAGGTTCTACGCCCATACTAGCGGGGGGCCCTTCTCCCAAGAGACCCAGTACTTC. Translating it yields CTRFYAHTSGGPFSQETQYF.